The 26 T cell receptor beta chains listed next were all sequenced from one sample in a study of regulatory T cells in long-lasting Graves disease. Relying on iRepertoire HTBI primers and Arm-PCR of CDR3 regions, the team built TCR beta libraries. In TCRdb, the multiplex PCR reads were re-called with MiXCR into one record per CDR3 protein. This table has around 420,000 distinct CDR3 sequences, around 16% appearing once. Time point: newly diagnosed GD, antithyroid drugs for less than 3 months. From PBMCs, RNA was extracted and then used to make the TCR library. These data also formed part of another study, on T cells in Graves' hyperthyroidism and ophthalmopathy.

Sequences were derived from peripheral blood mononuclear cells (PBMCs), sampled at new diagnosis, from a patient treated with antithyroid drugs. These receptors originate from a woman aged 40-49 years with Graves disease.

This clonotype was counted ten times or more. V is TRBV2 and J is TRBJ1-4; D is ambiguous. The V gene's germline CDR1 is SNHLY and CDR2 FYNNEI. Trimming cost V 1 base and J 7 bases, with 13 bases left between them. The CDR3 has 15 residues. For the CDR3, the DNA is TGTGCCAGCAGTGAAGGCCAACTAGTGGGTGAAAAACTGTTTTTT. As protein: CASSEGQLVGEKLFF.

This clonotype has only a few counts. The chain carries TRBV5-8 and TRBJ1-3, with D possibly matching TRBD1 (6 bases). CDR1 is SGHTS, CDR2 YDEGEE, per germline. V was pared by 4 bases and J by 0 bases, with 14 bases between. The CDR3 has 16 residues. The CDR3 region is CASSPIGGSSGNTIYF. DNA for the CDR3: TGTGCCAGCAGCCCTATCGGGGGCAGCTCTGGAAACACCATATATTTT. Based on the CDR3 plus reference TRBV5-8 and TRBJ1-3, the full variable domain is EAGVTQSPTHLIKTRGQQATLRCSPISGHTSVYWYQQALGLGLQFLLWYDEGEERNRGNFPPRFSGRQFPNYSSELNVNALELEDSALYLCASSPIGGSSGNTIYFGEGSWLTVV.

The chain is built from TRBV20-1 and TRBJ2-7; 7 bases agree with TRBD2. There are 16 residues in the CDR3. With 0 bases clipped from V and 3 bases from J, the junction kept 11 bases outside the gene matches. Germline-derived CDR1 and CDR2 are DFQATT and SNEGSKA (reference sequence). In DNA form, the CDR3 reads TGCAGTGCTAGAGATGCAGGGCGGACTAGACACTACGAGCAGTACTTC. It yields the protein CSARDAGRTRHYEQYF.

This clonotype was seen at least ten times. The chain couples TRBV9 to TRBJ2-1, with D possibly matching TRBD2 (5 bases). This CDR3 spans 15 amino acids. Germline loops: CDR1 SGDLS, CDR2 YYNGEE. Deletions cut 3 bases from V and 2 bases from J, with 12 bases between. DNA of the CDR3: TGTGCCAGCAGCGGAGGGTCTGGGGCCTACAATGAGCAGTTCTTC. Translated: CASSGGSGAYNEQFF.

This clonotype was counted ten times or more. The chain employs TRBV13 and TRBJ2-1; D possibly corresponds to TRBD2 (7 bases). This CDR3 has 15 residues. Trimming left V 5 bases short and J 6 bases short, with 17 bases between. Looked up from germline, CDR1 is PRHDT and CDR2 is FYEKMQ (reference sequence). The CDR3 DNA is TGTGCCAGCAGCCGAGTGGGAGGGGGTAGCAATGAGCAGTTCTTC. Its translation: CASSRVGGGSNEQFF.

The CDR3 reads CASSLTLVNEQFF. Written as DNA, the CDR3 is TGTGCCAGTTCCCTCACCCTCGTTAATGAGCAGTTCTTC. J is TRBJ2-1 and V is TRBV19, with unresolved D. Trimming removed 8 bases at V and 7 bases at J, with 15 bases between. The CDR3 has 13 residues. The germline gives CDR1 LNHDA, CDR2 SQIVND (reference sequence). The full variable domain, its missing parts supplied by reference TRBV19 and TRBJ2-1, is DGGITQSPKYLFRKEGQNVTLSCEQNLNHDAMYWYRQDPGQGLRLIYYSQIVNDFQKGDIAEGYSVSREKKESFPLTVTSAQKNPTAFYLCASSLTLVNEQFFGPGTRLTVL.

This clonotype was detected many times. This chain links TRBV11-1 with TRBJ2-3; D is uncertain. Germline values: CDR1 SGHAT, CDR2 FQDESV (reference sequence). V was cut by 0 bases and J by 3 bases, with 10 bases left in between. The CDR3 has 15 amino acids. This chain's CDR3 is CASSLALAVTDTQYF. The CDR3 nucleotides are TGTGCCAGCAGCTTAGCCCTCGCGGTGACAGATACGCAGTATTTT.

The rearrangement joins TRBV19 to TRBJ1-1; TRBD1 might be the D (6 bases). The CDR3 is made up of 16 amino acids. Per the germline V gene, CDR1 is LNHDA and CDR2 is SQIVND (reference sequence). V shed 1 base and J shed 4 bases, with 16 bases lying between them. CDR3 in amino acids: CASSIGGGRDATEAFF. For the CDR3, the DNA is TGTGCCAGTAGTATAGGGGGGGGCAGGGACGCCACTGAAGCTTTCTTT.

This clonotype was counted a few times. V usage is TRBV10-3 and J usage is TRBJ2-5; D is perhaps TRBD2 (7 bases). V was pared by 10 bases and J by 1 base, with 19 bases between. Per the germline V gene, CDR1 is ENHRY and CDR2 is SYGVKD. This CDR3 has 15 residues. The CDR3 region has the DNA TGTGCCACCGTATTCAGGGAGGGGGGCCAAGAGACCCAGTACTTC. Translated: CATVFREGGQETQYF.

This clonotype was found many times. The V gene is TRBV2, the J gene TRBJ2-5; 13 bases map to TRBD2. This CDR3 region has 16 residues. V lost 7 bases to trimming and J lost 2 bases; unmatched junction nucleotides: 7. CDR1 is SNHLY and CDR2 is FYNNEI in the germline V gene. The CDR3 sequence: CASTRLAGGTQETQYF. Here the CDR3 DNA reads TGTGCCAGCACGCGACTAGCGGGAGGAACTCAAGAGACCCAGTACTTC.

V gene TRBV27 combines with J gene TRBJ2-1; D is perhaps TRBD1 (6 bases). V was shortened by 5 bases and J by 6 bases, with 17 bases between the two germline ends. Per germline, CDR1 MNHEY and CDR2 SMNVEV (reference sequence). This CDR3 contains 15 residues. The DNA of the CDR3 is TGTGCCAGCAGTCCGACGACAGGCTCTCCCAATGAGCAGTTCTTC. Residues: CASSPTTGSPNEQFF.

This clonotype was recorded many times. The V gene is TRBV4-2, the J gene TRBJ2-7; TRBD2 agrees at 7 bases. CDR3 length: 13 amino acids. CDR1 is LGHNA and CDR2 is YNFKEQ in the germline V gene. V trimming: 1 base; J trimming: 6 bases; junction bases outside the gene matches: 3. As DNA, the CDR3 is TGTGCCAGCAGCCAAGGGGGGGGATCCGAGCAGTACTTC. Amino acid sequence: CASSQGGGSEQYF.

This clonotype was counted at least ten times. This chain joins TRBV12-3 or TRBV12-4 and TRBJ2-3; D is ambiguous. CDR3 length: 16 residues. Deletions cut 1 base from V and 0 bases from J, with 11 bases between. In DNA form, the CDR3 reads TGTGCCAGCAGTTTAGGTCGGCGACGGAGCACAGATACGCAGTATTTT. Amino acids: CASSLGRRRSTDTQYF.

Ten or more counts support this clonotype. CDR3 sequence: CASSLAGSGAEAFF. The CDR3 coding sequence is TGTGCCAGCAGCTTAGCAGGGTCTGGCGCTGAAGCTTTCTTT. The chain couples TRBV11-3 to TRBJ1-1, with D perhaps TRBD1 (5 bases). Germline V gives CDR1 SGHNT, CDR2 YENEEA. The CDR3 covers 14 residues. Trimming took off 1 base at V and 6 bases at J, with 12 bases between the two ends.

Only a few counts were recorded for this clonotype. CDR3 residues: CASSLDRGELFF. CDR3 DNA sequence: TGCGCCAGCAGCTTGGATCGCGGGGAGCTGTTTTTT. The chain recombines TRBV5-1 with TRBJ2-2; D not resolved. V dropped 0 bases and J dropped 7 bases, with 4 bases sitting between them. The CDR3 loop spans 12 amino acids. Germline V gives CDR1 SGHRS, CDR2 YFSETQ.

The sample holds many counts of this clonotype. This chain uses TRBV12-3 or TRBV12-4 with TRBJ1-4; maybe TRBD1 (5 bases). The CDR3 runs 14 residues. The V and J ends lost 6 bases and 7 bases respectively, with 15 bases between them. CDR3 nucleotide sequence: TGTGCCAGCAGGGAGACAGAACCCAGTGAAAAACTGTTTTTT. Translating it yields CASRETEPSEKLFF.

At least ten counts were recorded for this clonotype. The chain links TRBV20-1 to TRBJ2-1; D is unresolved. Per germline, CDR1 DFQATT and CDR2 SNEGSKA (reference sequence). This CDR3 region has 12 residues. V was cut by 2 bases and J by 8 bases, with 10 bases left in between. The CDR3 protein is CSARRDWDEQFF. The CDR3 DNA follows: TGCAGTGCTAGAAGAGACTGGGATGAGCAGTTCTTC.

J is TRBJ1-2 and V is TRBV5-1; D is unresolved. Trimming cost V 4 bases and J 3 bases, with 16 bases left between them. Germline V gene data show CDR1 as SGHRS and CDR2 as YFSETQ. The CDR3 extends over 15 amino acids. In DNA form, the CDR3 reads TGCGCCAGCAGCCCCACCGACGGGGTGGACTATGGCTACACCTTC. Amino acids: CASSPTDGVDYGYTF.

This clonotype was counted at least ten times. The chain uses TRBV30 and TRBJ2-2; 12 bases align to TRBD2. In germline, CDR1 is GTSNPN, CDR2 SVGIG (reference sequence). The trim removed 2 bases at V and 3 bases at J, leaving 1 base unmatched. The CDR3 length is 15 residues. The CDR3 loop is CAWSRLAGDTGELFF. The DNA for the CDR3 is TGTGCCTGGAGTCGACTAGCGGGGGACACCGGGGAGCTGTTTTTT.

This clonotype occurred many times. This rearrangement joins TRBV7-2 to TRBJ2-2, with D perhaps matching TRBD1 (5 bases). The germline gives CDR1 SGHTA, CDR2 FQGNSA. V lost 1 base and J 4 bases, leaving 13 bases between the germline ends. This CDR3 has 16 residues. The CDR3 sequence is CASSLVAGFGTGELFF. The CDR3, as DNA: TGTGCCAGCAGCTTAGTCGCAGGGTTCGGCACCGGGGAGCTGTTTTTT. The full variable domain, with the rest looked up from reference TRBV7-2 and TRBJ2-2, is GAGVSQSPSNKVTEKGKDVELRCDPISGHTALYWYRQSLGQGLEFLIYFQGNSAPDKSGLPSDRFSAERTGGSVSTLTIQRTQQEDSAVYLCASSLVAGFGTGELFFGEGSRLTVL.

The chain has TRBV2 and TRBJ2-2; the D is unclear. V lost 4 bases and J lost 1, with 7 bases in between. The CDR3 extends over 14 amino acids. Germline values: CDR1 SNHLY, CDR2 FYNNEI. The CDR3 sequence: CASSVVRNTGELFF. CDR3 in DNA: TGTGCCAGCAGTGTGGTCAGGAACACCGGGGAGCTGTTTTTT.

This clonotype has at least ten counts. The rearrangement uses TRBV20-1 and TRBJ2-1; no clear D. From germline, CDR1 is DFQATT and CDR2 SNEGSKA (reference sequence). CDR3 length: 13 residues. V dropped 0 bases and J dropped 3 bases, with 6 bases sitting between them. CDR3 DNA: TGCAGTGCTAGAGACGGCGACTACAATGAGCAGTTCTTC. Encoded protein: CSARDGDYNEQFF.

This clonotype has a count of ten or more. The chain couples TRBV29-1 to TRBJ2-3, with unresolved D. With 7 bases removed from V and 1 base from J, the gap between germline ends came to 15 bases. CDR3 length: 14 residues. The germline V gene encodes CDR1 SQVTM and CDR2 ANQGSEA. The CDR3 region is CSAVELRRTDTQYF. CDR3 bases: TGCAGCGCCGTGGAACTACGCCGCACAGATACGCAGTATTTT.

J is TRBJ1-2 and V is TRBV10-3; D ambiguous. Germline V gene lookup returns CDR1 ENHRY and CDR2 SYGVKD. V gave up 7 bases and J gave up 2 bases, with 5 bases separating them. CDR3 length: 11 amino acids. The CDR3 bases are TGTGCCATCACCGACAACTATGGCTACACCTTC. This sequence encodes CAITDNYGYTF.

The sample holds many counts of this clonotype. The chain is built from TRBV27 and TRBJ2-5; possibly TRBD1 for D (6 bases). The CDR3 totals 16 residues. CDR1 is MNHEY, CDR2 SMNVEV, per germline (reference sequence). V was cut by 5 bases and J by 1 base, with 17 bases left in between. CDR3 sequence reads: CASSRVDTRGQETQYF. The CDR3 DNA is TGTGCCAGCAGTCGAGTAGACACCAGGGGCCAAGAGACCCAGTACTTC.

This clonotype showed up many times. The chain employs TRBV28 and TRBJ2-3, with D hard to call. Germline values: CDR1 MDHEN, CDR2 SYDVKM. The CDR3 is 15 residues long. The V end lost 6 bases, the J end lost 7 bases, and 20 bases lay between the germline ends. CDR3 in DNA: TGTGCCAGCAGATTGAGTCAACTACGCATGAATACGCAGTATTTT. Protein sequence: CASRLSQLRMNTQYF.